This TCR beta chain originates from a study of CD8+ T cells in alopecia areata. Broader study findings: Resident alphabeta T cells of normal skin are also sequenced in scalp samples.

Note on this clone: Its antigen is unidentified.

As the sequencing template, cDNA was produced by extracting RNA and reverse transcribing it. Data came from immunoSEQ multiplex PCR; TCRdb stores just in-frame clones and leaves some out. The sample contains 90,000 to 100,000 clones, approximately 60% of which appear only once. Described treatment: oral pan-JAK inhibitor, 5-10 mg twice daily. Researchers picked out CD4+ and CD8+ T cells from PBMCs by sorting. The sequencing used CD8+ T cells sorted from blood, collected at week 4, from a patient treated with tofacitinib. The sequence was obtained from a human donor with alopecia areata.

The CDR3, as DNA: TGTGCCAGCAGTTTATACAGGGGAGGGAATGAGCAGTTCTTC. This gives the protein CASSLYRGGNEQFF. This chain links TRBV27 with TRBJ2-1; D might be TRBD1 or TRBD2, each matching 7 bases. Germline CDR1 is MNHEY and CDR2 is SMNVEV (reference sequence). This CDR3 contains 14 residues. The ends were cut back, 1 base at V and 7 bases at J, with 11 bases in the middle.